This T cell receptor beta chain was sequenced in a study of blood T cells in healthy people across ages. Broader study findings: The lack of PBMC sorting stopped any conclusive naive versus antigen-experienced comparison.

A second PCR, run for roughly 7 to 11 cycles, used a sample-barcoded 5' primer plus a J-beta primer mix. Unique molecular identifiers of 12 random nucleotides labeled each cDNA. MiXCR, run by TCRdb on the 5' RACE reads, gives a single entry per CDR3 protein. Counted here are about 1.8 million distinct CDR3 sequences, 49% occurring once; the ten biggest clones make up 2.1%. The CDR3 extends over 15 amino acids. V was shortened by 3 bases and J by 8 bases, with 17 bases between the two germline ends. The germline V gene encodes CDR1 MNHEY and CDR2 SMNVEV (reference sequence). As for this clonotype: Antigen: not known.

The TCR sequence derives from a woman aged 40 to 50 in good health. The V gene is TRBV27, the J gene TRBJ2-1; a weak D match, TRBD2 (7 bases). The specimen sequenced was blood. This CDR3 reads CASSFGTGRGDEQFF. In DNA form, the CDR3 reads TGTGCCAGCAGTTTTGGCACAGGGAGGGGGGATGAGCAGTTCTTC.